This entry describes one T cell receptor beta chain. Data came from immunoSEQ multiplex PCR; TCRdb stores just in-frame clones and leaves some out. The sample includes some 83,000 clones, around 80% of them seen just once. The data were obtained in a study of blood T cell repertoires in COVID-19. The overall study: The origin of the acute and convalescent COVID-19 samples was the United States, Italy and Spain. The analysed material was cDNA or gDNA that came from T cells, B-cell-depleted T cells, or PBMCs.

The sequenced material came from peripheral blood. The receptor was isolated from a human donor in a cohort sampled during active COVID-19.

The CDR3 DNA sequence: TGTGCCAGCAGCTCGTATATTCAGGTGTACCCGAACACCGGGGAGCTGTTTTTT. Protein sequence: CASSSYIQVYPNTGELFF. The J gene is TRBJ2-2, the V gene TRBV7-8, with D uncertain. The CDR3 has 18 residues. Per the germline V gene, CDR1 is SGHVS and CDR2 is FQNEAQ. Trimming removed 4 bases at V and 0 bases at J, with 18 bases between.